What follows are 14 T cell receptor beta chains derived from one specimen sequenced in a study of CD8+CD57+ T cells in acquired aplastic anemia. Genomic DNA templated the TCR beta VDJ and CDR3 profiling. TCRdb analysed the reads with MiXCR anew, one entry per CDR3 protein. The profile shows roughly 200,000 distinct CDR3 sequences, about 60% of them singletons. All sequencing subjects had displayed CD8+CD57+ cell expansion on flow cytometry. Material: sorted CD4+, CD8+, or CD8+CD57+ T cells (not recorded which) from PBMCs. All receptors come from a human donor with aplastic anemia.

The table lists this clonotype with a count of one. The chain recombines TRBV5-4 with TRBJ2-5; weak D call: TRBD2 (5 bases). The CDR3 is made up of 14 amino acids. The V end lost 0 bases, the J end lost 2 bases, and 8 bases lay between the germline ends. Germline V lookup: CDR1 SGHNT, CDR2 YYREEE (reference sequence). CDR3 nucleotides: TGTGCCAGCAGCTTGGCGGGGATTCAAGAGACCCAGTACTTC. As protein: CASSLAGIQETQYF.

The genes are TRBV20-1 and TRBJ1-1; unclear D gene. CDR1 is DFQATT and CDR2 is SNEGSKA in the germline V gene (reference sequence). The CDR3 extends over 13 amino acids. V lost 0 bases, J lost 6 bases, and 11 bases lay in between. CDR3 in DNA: TGCAGTGCTAGAGATCGGACGACACCTGAAGCTTTCTTT. The encoded protein is CSARDRTTPEAFF.

In its sample, this clonotype was seen many times. The gene calls are TRBV2 and TRBJ2-3; D unclear. The germline gives CDR1 SNHLY, CDR2 FYNNEI. Trimming shortened V by 3 bases and J by 1 base, and 8 bases separated the two germline ends. This CDR3 region has 14 residues. Written as DNA, the CDR3 is TGTGCCAGCAGTGAGGGCGCAGGCACAGATACGCAGTATTTT. It yields the protein CASSEGAGTDTQYF.

The J gene is TRBJ2-7, the V gene TRBV2; D unclear. CDR3 length: 11 amino acids. Germline V gives CDR1 SNHLY, CDR2 FYNNEI. V dropped 6 bases and J dropped 10 bases, with 13 bases sitting between them. CDR3 nucleotide sequence: TGTGCCAGCAGGGCCCCAAGAATCCAGTACTTC. Translating it yields CASRAPRIQYF. Looking up the rest from reference TRBV2 and TRBJ2-7 gives the full variable domain: EPEVTQTPSHQVTQMGQEVILRCVPISNHLYFYWYRQILGQKVEFLVSFYNNEISEKSEIFDDQFSVERPDGSNFTLKIRSTKLEDSAMYFCASRAPRIQYFGPGTRLTVT.

This clonotype was counted ten times or more. The chain links TRBV7-3 to TRBJ2-3; weak D call: TRBD1 (5 bases). Trimming pared 4 bases from V and 2 bases from J, leaving 10 bases between. In germline, CDR1 is SGHTA, CDR2 FQGTGA. CDR3 size: 14 residues. The CDR3 reads CASSSPDTTDTQYF. DNA of the CDR3: TGTGCCAGCAGCTCGCCGGACACCACAGATACGCAGTATTTT.

This clonotype was counted many times. The chain links TRBV19 to TRBJ2-7, with a possible D match to TRBD1 (5 bases). Germline values: CDR1 LNHDA, CDR2 SQIVND (reference sequence). The V end lost 3 bases, the J end lost 3 bases, and 12 bases lay between the germline ends. The CDR3 runs 14 residues. CDR3 DNA sequence: TGTGCCAGTAGTATTTCGGGCAGGGACTACGAGCAGTACTTC. Its protein is CASSISGRDYEQYF.

The chain has TRBV7-2 and TRBJ1-1; TRBD1 agrees at 10 bases. V lost 5 bases to trimming and J lost 10 bases; unmatched junction nucleotides: 4. CDR3 length: 12 amino acids. CDR1 is SGHTA and CDR2 is FQGNSA in the germline V gene. In DNA, the CDR3 is TGTGCCAGCAGCAGGGACAGGGGAATAGCTTTCTTT. Its protein is CASSRDRGIAFF.

Remarks on this clonotype: A junction end diverges from the germline sequence, so it may reflect a read error. The chain has TRBV19 and TRBJ2-3; tentative D call: TRBD2 (6 bases). This CDR3 contains 14 residues. Looked up from germline, CDR1 is LNHDA and CDR2 is SQIVND (reference sequence). CDR3 coding DNA: TGTGCCAGTAGTATTCGGGGGAGCACAGATACACAGTATTTT. This gives the protein CASSIRGSTDTQYF.

This clonotype was seen a single time. The chain couples TRBV7-9 to TRBJ2-5; D perhaps matches TRBD1 (7 bases). V was trimmed by 4 bases and J by 5 bases, leaving 14 bases between them. In germline, CDR1 is SEHNR, CDR2 FQNEAQ (reference sequence). This CDR3 region has 14 residues. CDR3 in amino acids: CASSYWTGGETQYF. Written as DNA, the CDR3 is TGTGCCAGCAGCTACTGGACAGGAGGGGAGACCCAGTACTTC.

This chain connects TRBV20-1 to TRBJ2-1; possible D gene TRBD2, 7 bases. V gave up 3 bases and J gave up 7 bases, with 16 bases separating them. The CDR3 totals 14 residues. CDR1 is DFQATT and CDR2 is SNEGSKA in the germline V gene (reference sequence). The CDR3 DNA reads as TGCAGTGCTAGTTGGGGGGGGGCAAAGAATGAGCAGTTCTTC. Encoded protein: CSASWGGAKNEQFF.

In its sample, this clonotype was seen many times. An end of the junction differs from the germline gene, which may be a read error. The genes are TRBV2 and TRBJ2-7; D gene unclear. The CDR3 has 12 residues. Germline CDR1 SNHLY, CDR2 FYNNEI. The CDR3 nucleotides read TGTGCCAGCAGTGAAGGAGACCGAAGGGCCCCCTTC. Protein: CASSEGDRRAPF. Full variable domain (remainder filled in from reference TRBV2 and TRBJ2-7): EPEVTQTPSHQVTQMGQEVILRCVPISNHLYFYWYRQILGQKVEFLVSFYNNEISEKSEIFDDQFSVERPDGSNFTLKIRSTKLEDSAMYFCASSEGDRRAPFGPGTRLTVT.

The rearrangement links TRBV20-1 to TRBJ1-1, with D perhaps matching TRBD1 (5 bases). Trimming removed 2 bases from V and 3 bases from J, with 10 bases in between. CDR1 DFQATT and CDR2 SNEGSKA come from the germline V gene (reference sequence). The CDR3 covers 13 residues. The CDR3 sequence is CSARTGGDTEAFF. CDR3 bases: TGCAGTGCTAGAACTGGGGGGGACACTGAAGCTTTCTTT.

The rearrangement links TRBV12-3 or TRBV12-4 to TRBJ2-7; tentative D call: TRBD2 (5 bases). Trimming removed 7 bases at V and 9 bases at J, with 13 bases between. This CDR3 region has 11 residues. The CDR3 nucleotides are TGTGCCAGCACCGTCGGGCGGGTGCAGTACTTC. It yields the protein CASTVGRVQYF.

The chain carries TRBV7-3 and TRBJ1-1; a possible D gene is TRBD1 (6 bases). V was cut by 5 bases and J by 2 bases, with 9 bases left in between. The germline CDR1 and CDR2 sequences are SGHTA and FQGTGA. The CDR3 is 13 residues long. The DNA for the CDR3 is TGTGCCAGCAGCAGACAGGTAAACACTGAAGCTTTCTTT. Translated, it gives CASSRQVNTEAFF. The whole variable domain, filled in from reference TRBV7-3 and TRBJ1-1, reads GAGVSQTPSNKVTEKGKYVELRCDPISGHTALYWYRQSLGQGPEFLIYFQGTGAADDSGLPNDRFFAVRPEGSVSTLKIQRTERGDSAVYLCASSRQVNTEAFFGQGTRLTVV.